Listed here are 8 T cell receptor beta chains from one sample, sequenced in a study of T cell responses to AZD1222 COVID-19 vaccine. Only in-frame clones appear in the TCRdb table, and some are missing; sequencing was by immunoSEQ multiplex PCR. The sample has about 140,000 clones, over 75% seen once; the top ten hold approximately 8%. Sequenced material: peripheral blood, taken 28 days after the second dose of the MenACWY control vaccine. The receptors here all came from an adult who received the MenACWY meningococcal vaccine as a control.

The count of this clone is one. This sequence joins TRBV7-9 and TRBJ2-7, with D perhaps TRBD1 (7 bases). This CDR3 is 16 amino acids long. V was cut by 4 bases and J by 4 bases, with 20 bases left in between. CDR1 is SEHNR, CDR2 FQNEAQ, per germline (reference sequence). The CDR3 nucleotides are TGTGCCAGCAGCTCAGGGGCGGGACAGAGACCTTACGAGCAGTACTTC. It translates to CASSSGAGQRPYEQYF.

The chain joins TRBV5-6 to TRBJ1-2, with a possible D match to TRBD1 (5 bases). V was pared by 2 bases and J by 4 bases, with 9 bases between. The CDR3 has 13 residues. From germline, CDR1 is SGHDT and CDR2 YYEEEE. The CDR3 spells CASSFRDSYGYTF. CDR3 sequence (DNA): TGTGCCAGCAGCTTTCGTGACAGCTATGGCTACACCTTC.

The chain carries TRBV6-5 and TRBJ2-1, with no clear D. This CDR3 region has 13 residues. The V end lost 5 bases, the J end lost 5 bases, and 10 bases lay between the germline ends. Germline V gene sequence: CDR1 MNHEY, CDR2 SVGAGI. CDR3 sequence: CASSLTVDNEQFF. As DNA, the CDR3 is TGTGCCAGCAGTCTTACAGTGGACAATGAGCAGTTCTTC.

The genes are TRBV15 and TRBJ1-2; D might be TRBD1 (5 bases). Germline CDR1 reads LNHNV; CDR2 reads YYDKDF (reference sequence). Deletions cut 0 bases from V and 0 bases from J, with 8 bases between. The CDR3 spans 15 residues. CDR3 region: CATSREAGPNYGYTF. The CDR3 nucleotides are TGTGCCACCAGCAGAGAAGCAGGGCCTAACTATGGCTACACCTTC.

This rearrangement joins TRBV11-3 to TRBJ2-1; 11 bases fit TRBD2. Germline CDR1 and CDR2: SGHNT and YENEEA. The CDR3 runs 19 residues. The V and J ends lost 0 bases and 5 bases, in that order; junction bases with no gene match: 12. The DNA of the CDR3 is TGTGCCAGCAGCTTAGAAATTTGGGAGACTAGCGGGATAAACAATGAGCAGTTCTTC. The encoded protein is CASSLEIWETSGINNEQFF.

The DNA for the CDR3 is TGTGCCAGCAGTGAATGGGTGAGGGGGCTGAGGGTGGAGCAGTACTTC. It encodes CASSEWVRGLRVEQYF. The chain links TRBV6-1 to TRBJ2-7; 7 bases match TRBD1. With V trimmed by 2 bases and J by 7 bases, 14 bases remained unmatched. CDR3 length equals 16 residues. The germline gives CDR1 MNHNS, CDR2 SASEGT.

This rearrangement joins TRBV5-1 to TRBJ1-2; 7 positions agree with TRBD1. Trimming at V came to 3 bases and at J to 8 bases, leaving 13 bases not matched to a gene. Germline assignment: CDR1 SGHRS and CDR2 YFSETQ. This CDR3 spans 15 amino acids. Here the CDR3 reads CASSYRDRGRGGYTF. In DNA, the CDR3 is TGCGCCAGCAGCTACCGGGACAGAGGAAGAGGGGGCTACACCTTC.

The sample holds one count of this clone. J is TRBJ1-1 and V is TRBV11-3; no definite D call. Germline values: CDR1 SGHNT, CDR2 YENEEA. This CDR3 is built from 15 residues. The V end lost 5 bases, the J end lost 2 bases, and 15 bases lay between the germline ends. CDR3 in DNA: TGTGCCAGCAGCGGCCAGCTAAGGCCTAACACTGAAGCTTTCTTT. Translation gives CASSGQLRPNTEAFF. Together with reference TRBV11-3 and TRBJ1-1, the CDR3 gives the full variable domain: EAGVVQSPRYKIIEKKQPVAFWCNPISGHNTLYWYLQNLGQGPELLIRYENEEAVDDSQLPKDRFSAERLKGVDSTLKIQPAELGDSAVYLCASSGQLRPNTEAFFGQGTRLTVV.